These 12 T cell receptor beta chains were all obtained from the same sample, sequenced in a study of a mutant IDH1 vaccine in newly diagnosed glioma. These receptors are not linked to any known antigen. Only in-frame clones appear in the TCRdb table, and some are missing; sequencing was by immunoSEQ multiplex PCR. The sample includes tens of thousands of clones, 80% of them seen just once. Regarding time point: week 11, during vaccination. Vaccination comprised doses that each held 300 ug of mutant IDH1 20-mer peptide, plus topical imiquimod. The material sequenced was PBMCs, taken from a glioma patient whose treatment included an IDH1 peptide vaccine. Source of these receptors: a man in his fifties with glioma.

The table lists this clone with a few counts. The chain combines TRBV4-1 with TRBJ2-7; D call uncertain. V gave up 4 bases and J gave up 0 bases, with 13 bases separating them. CDR1 is MGHRA and CDR2 is YSYEKL in the germline V gene. The CDR3 consists of 15 residues. This chain's CDR3 is CASSPRTASSYEQYF. The DNA of the CDR3 is TGCGCCAGCAGCCCACGGACGGCGAGCTCCTACGAGCAGTACTTC.

The chain joins TRBV7-8 to TRBJ1-4; no firm D call. Trimming pared 1 base from V and 5 bases from J, leaving 11 bases between. The CDR3 contains 15 residues. Germline-derived CDR1 and CDR2 are SGHVS and FQNEAQ. CDR3 DNA: TGTGCCAGCAGCTTAGGGGCGCAGGACAATGAAAAACTGTTTTTT. Translation: CASSLGAQDNEKLFF.

This chain joins TRBV2 and TRBJ1-2; no reliable D call. The CDR3 runs 14 residues. With 10 bases removed from V and 8 bases from J, the gap between germline ends came to 23 bases. Germline V CDR1 and CDR2: SNHLY, FYNNEI. The CDR3 region is CAIKTRLPLEGYTF. CDR3 sequence (DNA): TGTGCCATCAAGACCAGACTCCCCCTGGAGGGCTACACCTTC. The whole variable domain, remainder taken from reference TRBV2 and TRBJ1-2, is EPEVTQTPSHQVTQMGQEVILRCVPISNHLYFYWYRQILGQKVEFLVSFYNNEISEKSEIFDDQFSVERPDGSNFTLKIRSTKLEDSAMYFCAIKTRLPLEGYTFGSGTRLTVV.

This clone came up a few times. The chain joins TRBV29-1 to TRBJ1-1, with D uncertain. Germline CDR1 reads SQVTM; CDR2 reads ANQGSEA. V was trimmed by 3 bases and J by 5 bases, leaving 13 bases between them. The CDR3 is made up of 13 amino acids. This CDR3 is CSVETPWGTEAFF. The CDR3 nucleotides read TGCAGCGTTGAGACCCCTTGGGGAACTGAAGCTTTCTTT.

The chain carries TRBV6-1 and TRBJ1-2; the match to TRBD1 covers 8 bases. This CDR3 contains 13 residues. Germline CDR1 MNHNS, CDR2 SASEGT. V shed 4 bases and J 4 bases; nucleotides not matched to a gene: 2. CDR3 bases: TGTGCCAGCAGTGCGACAGGGGTCTATGGCTACACCTTC. Translation: CASSATGVYGYTF.

The gene calls are TRBV4-3 and TRBJ1-2; 8 bases align to TRBD1. J gave up 4 bases and V 0 bases, and 13 bases lay outside the gene matches. Germline CDR1 and CDR2: LGHNA and YSLEER. This CDR3 spans 18 amino acids. CDR3 DNA sequence: TGCGCCAGCAGCCAAGAAAGTTCCGGGACAGGCGAAACCTATGGCTACACCTTC. Encoded protein: CASSQESSGTGETYGYTF.

The V call is TRBV5-4, the J call TRBJ2-7, with D perhaps matching TRBD1 (5 bases). Germline-derived CDR1 and CDR2 are SGHNT and YYREEE (reference sequence). The CDR3 sequence is 14 residues long. Trimming removed 4 bases from V and 3 bases from J, with 14 bases in between. This CDR3 is CASSDQTVLYEQYF. The CDR3 region has the DNA TGTGCCAGCAGCGACCAGACAGTACTCTACGAGCAGTACTTC. The entire variable domain, with the rest obtained from reference TRBV5-4 and TRBJ2-7, is as follows: ETGVTQSPTHLIKTRGQQVTLRCSSQSGHNTVSWYQQALGQGPQFIFQYYREEENGRGNFPPRFSGLQFPNYSSELNVNALELDDSALYLCASSDQTVLYEQYFGPGTRLTVT.

This clone showed up just a few times. The chain uses TRBV2 and TRBJ1-1, with a weak D call TRBD1 (6 bases). The V gene's germline CDR1 is SNHLY and CDR2 FYNNEI. Between the trimmed V and J ends, which lost 7 bases and 1 base, there was a span of 10 bases. The CDR3 has 13 residues. The CDR3 DNA reads as TGTGCCAGCATTGGACAGCAGAACACTGAAGCTTTCTTT. Its translation is CASIGQQNTEAFF.

In its sample, this clone was seen a few times. The rearrangement uses TRBV2 and TRBJ1-1; D is undetermined. Germline CDR1 SNHLY, CDR2 FYNNEI. This CDR3 spans 13 amino acids. Trimming left V 7 bases short and J 1 base short, with 10 bases between. DNA of the CDR3: TGTGCCAGCAAGCCCGGTTGGAACACTGAAGCTTTCTTT. Its protein product is CASKPGWNTEAFF.

This sequence joins TRBV7-2 and TRBJ1-2; D not certain. The CDR3 sequence is 12 residues long. Trimming pared 0 bases from V and 1 base from J, leaving 0 bases between. CDR1 and CDR2 from the germline V gene are SGHTA and FQGNSA. In nucleotides, the CDR3 is TGTGCCAGCAGCTTAGCTAACTATGGCTACACCTTC. Translated, it gives CASSLANYGYTF.

This sequence joins TRBV5-5 and TRBJ2-3; possibly TRBD2 for D (7 bases). V was cut by 2 bases and J by 5 bases, with 12 bases left in between. The CDR3 consists of 14 residues. The germline gives CDR1 SGHKS, CDR2 YYEKEE (reference sequence). CDR3 residues: CASSFQGREDTQYF. The CDR3 DNA reads TGTGCCAGCAGCTTCCAGGGGAGGGAAGATACGCAGTATTTT.

This clone was detected once. CDR3 DNA: TGTGCCAGCAGCCGGCCCTCGACAGAAGCTTTCTTT. This sequence encodes CASSRPSTEAFF. This chain joins TRBV5-6 and TRBJ1-1; D is ambiguous. The length of the CDR3 is 12 residues. Trimming took off 4 bases at V and 8 bases at J, with 12 bases between the two ends. Germline CDR1 reads SGHDT; CDR2 reads YYEEEE.